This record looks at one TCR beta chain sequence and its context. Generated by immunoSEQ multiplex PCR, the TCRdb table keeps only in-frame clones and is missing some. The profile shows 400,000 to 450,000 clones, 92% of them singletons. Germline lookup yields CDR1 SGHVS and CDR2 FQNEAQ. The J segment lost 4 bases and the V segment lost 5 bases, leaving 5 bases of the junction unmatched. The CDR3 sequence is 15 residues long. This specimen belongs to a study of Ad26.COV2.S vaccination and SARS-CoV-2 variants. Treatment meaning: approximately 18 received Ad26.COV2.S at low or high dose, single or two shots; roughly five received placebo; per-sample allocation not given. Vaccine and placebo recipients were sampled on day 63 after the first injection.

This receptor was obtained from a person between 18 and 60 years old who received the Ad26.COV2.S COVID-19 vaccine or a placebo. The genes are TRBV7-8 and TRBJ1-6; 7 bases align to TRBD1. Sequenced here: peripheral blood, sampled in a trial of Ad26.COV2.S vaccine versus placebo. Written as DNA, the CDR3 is TGTGCCAGCAGCGCCCGGACAGGTTATAATTCACCCCTCCACTTT. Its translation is CASSARTGYNSPLHF.